The 7 T cell receptor beta chains given below trace back to one sample, sequenced in a study of cytomegalovirus exposure and HLA in healthy donors (dated by TCRdb to 2016 to 2017). Preparation of the library involved the immunoSEQ multiplex PCR assay. For the multiplex PCR, a mixture combining 60 forward primers for TCR Vbeta segments and 13 reverse primers for TCR Jbeta segments was used. Here the immuneACCESS table is served through TCRdb, limited to in-frame sequences with V and J called. Missing clones are a known gap in these copies; in checked studies unresolved V genes cover under half, and the rest lacks a known reason. Counted in this sample were 160,000 or so clones; about 77% of them appeared once. The leading ten clones occupy around 2.5% of the sample. Specimen: PBMCs. The receptors derive from a man aged 55 to 69 in good health and CMV-seronegative.

This clone occurred a few times. The chain has TRBV29-1 and TRBJ2-7; a possible D gene is TRBD1 (6 bases). Per the germline V gene, CDR1 is SQVTM and CDR2 is ANQGSEA. The CDR3 runs 13 residues. Deletions cut 0 bases from V and 3 bases from J, with 9 bases between. The CDR3 DNA reads as TGCAGCGTTGAAGAGTTGGACAGCTACGAGCAGTACTTC. It translates to CSVEELDSYEQYF.

V is TRBV5-1 and J is TRBJ2-5, with 11 bases that match TRBD1. The CDR3 covers 15 residues. Germline V gene lookup returns CDR1 SGHRS and CDR2 YFSETQ. Germline trimming cut 4 bases from V and 5 bases from J; bases unmatched to any gene: 7. CDR3 nucleotides: TGCGCCAGCAGCGGATCAGGACAGGGGGCCGAGACCCAGTACTTC. Its protein product is CASSGSGQGAETQYF. The full variable domain, rest sourced from reference TRBV5-1 and TRBJ2-5, is KAGVTQTPRYLIKTRGQQVTLSCSPISGHRSVSWYQQTPGQGLQFLFEYFSETQRNKGNFPGRFSGRQFSNSRSEMNVSTLELGDSALYLCASSGSGQGAETQYFGPGTRLLVL.

This chain uses TRBV9 with TRBJ2-7; 9 bases map to TRBD2. The CDR3 totals 16 residues. V shed 1 base, J shed 2 bases, and the junction held 7 bases outside the gene matches. Per germline, CDR1 SGDLS and CDR2 YYNGEE. CDR3 bases: TGTGCCAGCAGCGTATCGGCCGGCGGGGGGGCCTACGAGCAGTACTTC. This encodes CASSVSAGGGAYEQYF. The full variable domain, completed using reference TRBV9 and TRBJ2-7, is DSGVTQTPKHLITATGQRVTLRCSPRSGDLSVYWYQQSLDQGLQFLIQYYNGEERAKGNILERFSAQQFPDLHSELNLSSLELGDSALYFCASSVSAGGGAYEQYFGPGTRLTVT.

The V call is TRBV5-1, the J call TRBJ1-4; no reliable D call. Deletions cut 2 bases from V and 5 bases from J, with 10 bases between. This CDR3 contains 14 residues. Germline V CDR1 and CDR2: SGHRS, YFSETQ. CDR3 sequence (DNA): TGCGCCAGCAGCTTTCTAGGAGGGAATGAAAAACTGTTTTTT. It codes for CASSFLGGNEKLFF.

This chain links TRBV5-1 with TRBJ2-7; 7 bases are a match to TRBD1. CDR3 size: 15 residues. Unmatched junction bases numbered 8, after V lost 0 bases and J lost 5 bases. Germline V gene data show CDR1 as SGHRS and CDR2 as YFSETQ. CDR3 in DNA: TGCGCCAGCAGCTTGGTACAGGGGATATCGGACGAGCAGTACTTC. Translated, it gives CASSLVQGISDEQYF.

The rearrangement links TRBV29-1 to TRBJ1-3, with 10 bases lining up with TRBD1. J was trimmed by 7 bases and V by 6 bases; bases with no gene match: 3. CDR3 length: 12 amino acids. Germline CDR1 SQVTM, CDR2 ANQGSEA. CDR3 in DNA: TGCAGCGTCGGGACAGGGGACAACACCATATATTTT. Its translation: CSVGTGDNTIYF. The full variable domain, completed using reference TRBV29-1 and TRBJ1-3, is SAVISQKPSRDICQRGTSLTIQCQVDSQVTMMFWYRQQPGQSLTLIATANQGSEATYESGFVIDKFPISRPNLTFSTLTVSNMSPEDSSIYLCSVGTGDNTIYFGEGSWLTVV.

This clone has more than one count but fewer than ten. V usage is TRBV2 and J usage is TRBJ1-1, with 8 nucleotides matching TRBD1. With V trimmed by 5 bases and J by 2 bases, 13 bases remained unmatched. The CDR3 loop spans 17 amino acids. Germline-derived CDR1 and CDR2 are SNHLY and FYNNEI. The DNA of the CDR3 is TGTGCCAGCAGTTCTCCCCCGGGACAGGCCCTAAACACTGAAGCTTTCTTT. It encodes CASSSPPGQALNTEAFF.